The clone carrying this T cell receptor (beta chain) was observed once. Its antigen is currently unknown. V shed 0 bases, J shed 0 bases, and the junction held 11 bases outside the gene matches. This CDR3 region has 18 residues. CDR1 and CDR2 from the germline V gene are SGHRS and YFSETQ. This sample was taken from a study of shared clonotypes between healthy human individuals. Study information: Donors were two women and three men aged 18 to 49. Study-wide results and limits: Estimated clonotype richness was generally higher in naive than memory subsets. Even with large depth, rarefaction showed that sorted-subset sequencing was incomplete.

Profiling relied on immunoSEQ multiplex PCR, and the TCRdb table lists in-frame clones only, not all of them. The sample lists 550,000 to 850,000 clones, over 60% occurring once. Nashville, Tennessee was home to all donors, each a Caucasian adult. Sequencing was done on a sample of memory CD4+ T cells sorted from blood. Sample subset: CD45RA-negative fraction. The V gene is TRBV5-1, the J gene TRBJ1-2; 7 bases line up with TRBD1. This sequence was found in a woman in her 30s in good health. The CDR3 DNA follows: TGCGCCAGCAGCTTGGTTGCTGTAAGGGGGCGAACTAACTATGGCTACACCTTC. Its translation is CASSLVAVRGRTNYGYTF. Together with reference TRBV5-1 and TRBJ1-2, the CDR3 gives the full variable domain: KAGVTQTPRYLIKTRGQQVTLSCSPISGHRSVSWYQQTPGQGLQFLFEYFSETQRNKGNFPGRFSGRQFSNSRSEMNVSTLELGDSALYLCASSLVAVRGRTNYGYTFGSGTRLTVV.